These T cell receptor beta chains were read from a single sample in a study of human CD8 memory T cell subsets. Reprocessing the 5' RACE reads, TCRdb reports a single entry for every CDR3 protein and omits DNA. The table for this sample gives around 11,000 distinct CDR3 sequences. Sequencing was carried out using CD8+ T cells from PBMCs. All receptors come from a human donor in good health. The CDR3 runs from the conserved cysteine through the conserved F or W. Not all rows give a size; the values are once, few, many and, for expanded clones, a class.

>TRBJ2-3|NA|TRBV20-1
CSARDFLLLVDDTQYF
>TRBJ2-7|NA|TRBV20-1
CSAVFVGGGYEQYF
>TRBJ2-5|NA|TRBV4-3
CASSPGLAEETQYF
>TRBJ2-2|medium-sized|TRBV12-3/TRBV12-4
CASSLPTAGVGELFF
>TRBJ1-1|NA|TRBV29-1
CSVGRGSYQGTEAFF
>TRBJ2-5|medium-sized|TRBV7-9
CASSLQDYQETQYF
>TRBJ2-7|NA|TRBV28
CASSFGQGTSSYEQYF
>TRBJ2-1|NA|TRBV7-7
CASSPYPGQGNNEQFF
>TRBJ2-1|medium-sized|TRBV7-2
CASSWTSGSYNEQFF
>TRBJ1-2|medium-sized|TRBV7-2
CASSLAGQGMGGYTF
>TRBJ1-1|NA|TRBV20-1
CSARVLATTNTEAFF
>TRBJ1-1|medium-sized|TRBV15
CATREVYRPGPGGAFF
>TRBJ2-3|NA|TRBV13
CASSMTSGRDTQYF
>TRBJ1-1|NA|TRBV6-2/TRBV6-3
CASSYAPHGKGDTEAFF
>TRBJ2-7|NA|TRBV20-1
CSAEGQAISYEQYF
>TRBJ2-1|NA|TRBV19
CASSSFDAGVSYNEQFF
>TRBJ1-5|medium-sized|TRBV27
CASSLSSGASNQPQHF
>TRBJ2-7|NA|TRBV4-3
CASSQEQVPYYEQYF
>TRBJ2-1|medium-sized|TRBV11-3
CASTEGPNNEQFF
>TRBJ2-5|NA|TRBV7-8
CASSFTRTQGETQYF
>TRBJ2-1|NA|TRBV11-2
CASRTSGTYNEQFF
>TRBJ1-2|NA|TRBV5-5
CASSLGDTAYGYTF
>TRBJ2-3|NA|TRBV6-4
CASSESGGSTDTQYF
>TRBJ2-5|NA|TRBV5-1
CASSPEGETQYF
>TRBJ2-3|medium-sized|TRBV4-1
CASSALIGSDTQYF
>TRBJ2-7|NA|TRBV12-3/TRBV12-4
CASSTGTGGLEQYF
>TRBJ2-5|NA|TRBV7-6
CASSLTGGDETQYF
>TRBJ2-1|NA|TRBV20-1
CSARDPSGTYNEQFF
>TRBJ1-2|medium-sized|TRBV12-3/TRBV12-4
CASSLAVSYGYTF
>TRBJ2-1|NA|TRBV9
CASSVDHAGVEQFF
>TRBJ2-3|NA|TRBV14
CASSQGQILSTDTQYF
>TRBJ1-5|NA|TRBV5-1
CASSLEGQGDQPQHF